This T cell receptor beta chain is from a study of cytomegalovirus exposure and HLA in healthy donors. Findings and limits, study-wide: The authors considered a cluster of highly shared sequence variants likely to be a sequencing artifact. Among TCR beta chains, those listed as cytomegalovirus-associated numbered approximately 150. Highest at DRB1 and lowest at HLA-C, TCR association rates differed among HLA loci in a later analysis.

Germline CDR1 and CDR2: SSHAT and FNYEAQ (reference sequence). The CDR3 consists of 16 residues. It was with 60 Vbeta and 13 Jbeta primers that the PCR ran. Assay: immunoSEQ multiplex PCR; the TCRdb copy retains only in-frame clones and omits some. Its table records 100,000 to 150,000 clones. About this clone: As yet, its antigen is unknown. The junction and the germline gene differ at one end; a read error may be behind it.

This clonotype was obtained from a man aged 18-30 years in good health and CMV-seronegative. The chain carries TRBV7-7 and TRBJ2-2, with 7 bases identical to TRBD2. The sequencing input was PBMCs. The CDR3 coding sequence is TGTGCTAGCAGCCCCCAGTCGGGAGGCGACACCGGGGAGCTGTTTTTT. As protein: CASSPQSGGDTGELFF. The variable domain in full, completed from reference TRBV7-7 and TRBJ2-2, reads GAGVSQSPRYKVTKRGQDVTLRCDPISSHATLYWYQQALGQGPEFLTYFNYEAQPDKSGLPSDRFSAERPEGSISTLTIQRTEQRDSAMYRCASSPQSGGDTGELFFGEGSRLTVL.